A selection of T cell receptor beta chains follows, all from one sample in a study of T-cell reconstitution after alpha-beta-depleted transplantation in children. Each CDR3 protein gets one entry after TCRdb re-called the PCR reads with MiXCR. The table lists fewer than 200,000 distinct CDR3 sequences, 6% to 7% of them singletons. The source was PBMCs from the stem cell graft donor, collected from the stem cell graft. These receptor sequences come from a human donor who donated a stem cell graft to a child with Wiskott-Aldrich syndrome. Each CDR3 is given with its conserved first and last residue. Clone size is given for some rows only: seen once, a few or many times, or a class if the clone is expanded.

cdr3_length	j_call	v_call	clone_size	cdr3_aa
14	TRBJ2-6	TRBV20-1	many	CSARDSSGANVLTF
14	TRBJ2-3	TRBV20-1	many	CSASFGASTDTQYF
16	TRBJ1-1	TRBV5-1	few	CASSNLPQDRNTEAFF
13	TRBJ2-7	TRBV5-1	many	CASSLAGGFEQYF
15	TRBJ1-5	TRBV7-9	.	CASSLAGESGQPQHF
15	TRBJ2-3	TRBV12-3/TRBV12-4	many	CASSAGAVAGGTQYF
14	TRBJ2-7	TRBV6-5	.	CASSYRPGAGEQYF
17	TRBJ1-1	TRBV20-1	many	CSANDPGQGFMNTEAFF
16	TRBJ2-1	TRBV5-1	many	CASSLYINGAVNEQFF
13	TRBJ2-1	TRBV11-2	few	CASSPLRAGEQFF
14	TRBJ2-7	TRBV5-1	many	CASSLFGTGDEQYF
14	TRBJ2-5	TRBV10-3	many	CAISESTGVETQYF
14	TRBJ1-4	TRBV4-3	many	CASSQNLGNEKLFF
14	TRBJ1-1	TRBV7-2	few	CASSLGGRAPEAFF
13	TRBJ2-1	TRBV6-6	many	CASSYFEGFEQFF
15	TRBJ2-7	TRBV6-4	many	CASSDGGGSIYEQYF
16	TRBJ2-2	TRBV20-1	.	CSTREWTSGKTGELFF
13	TRBJ2-7	TRBV19	many	CASSWQDTYEQYF
15	TRBJ2-2	TRBV6-1	many	CASGTSPFITGELFF
15	TRBJ1-1	TRBV12-3/TRBV12-4	many	CASNPPVGSNTEAFF
14	TRBJ2-5	TRBV7-9	many	CASSRTEGEGTQYF
13	TRBJ2-5	TRBV20-1	many	CSAWDFRGETQYF
14	TRBJ2-7	TRBV12-3/TRBV12-4	many	CASRVGVGASEQYF
17	TRBJ2-6	TRBV11-3	many	CASSFTGQHSGANVLTF
15	TRBJ2-1	TRBV27	many	CASSLRRQGLNEQFF
15	TRBJ2-7	TRBV18	few	CASSPRDGFSYEQYF
16	TRBJ2-2	TRBV7-2	few	CASSPIAGGLTGELFF
15	TRBJ2-3	TRBV6-1	many	CASSDRTSSTDTQYF
14	TRBJ2-2	TRBV12-3/TRBV12-4	few	CASRWTGGPGELFF